This T cell receptor (beta chain) was captured in a study of T cell changes during pregnancy in multiple sclerosis. CDR1 is MGHDK and CDR2 is SYGVNS in the germline V gene. The CDR3 is made up of 15 amino acids. The ends were cut back, 0 bases at V and 4 bases at J, with 12 bases in the middle. Sequencing was performed with immunoSEQ multiplex PCR; in TCRdb, only in-frame clones are kept and a portion is missing. This table has 25,000 to 30,000 clones, under 90% appearing once. This material consisted of CD8+ T cells from peripheral blood mononuclear cells, taken after pregnancy. The rearrangement uses TRBV25-1 and TRBJ2-5, with D unresolved. This clonotype was sampled from a female donor with multiple sclerosis, enrolled in a pregnancy study. The CDR3 sequence: CASSEYIAPGETQYF. DNA for the CDR3: TGTGCCAGCAGTGAATATATCGCGCCCGGAGAGACCCAGTACTTC.